One T cell receptor beta chain is described in this entry. The entry originates in a study of blood T cell repertoires in COVID-19. The overall study: COVID-19 samples, acute and convalescent, were from the United States, Italy and Spain. T cells, B-cell-depleted T cells, or PBMCs provided the cDNA or gDNA that served as material.

CDR1 MNHEY and CDR2 SMNVEV come from the germline V gene (reference sequence). The CDR3 length is 17 residues. The junction had 12 bases not matched to a gene; V was cut back by 1 base and J by 7 bases. In the original processing: Reference gene primer amplification in the assay estimated nucleated cell counts. Profiling relied on immunoSEQ multiplex PCR, and the TCRdb table lists in-frame clones only, not all of them. The DNA was the basis for D and trimming; V, J and clone size are from that table. The data hold some 250,000 clones, with about 86% observed a single time. The source is a man in his fifties with active or convalescent COVID-19. The V gene is TRBV27, the J gene TRBJ1-5, with 8 bases that match TRBD1. Sequenced material: peripheral blood. Here the CDR3 DNA reads TGTGCCAGCAGTTTATTGTTGGCAGGGGGCTTAGTGCAGCCCCAGCATTTT. Protein sequence: CASSLLLAGGLVQPQHF.